This T cell receptor beta chain was recorded in a study of high-grade serous ovarian cancer treatment subgroups. Findings and limits, study-wide: TCR relatedness rose with neoantigen level and trended with mutation load.

On this clone itself: Its antigen is not known.

Tumor tissue was taken before any definitive surgery or chemotherapy was given. Data came from immunoSEQ multiplex PCR; TCRdb stores just in-frame clones and leaves some out. The table includes just over 35,000 clones, 79% detected once. Sequencing used tumor tissue. This clonotype originated in a human donor with high-grade serous ovarian cancer.

CDR3 sequence reads: CASSPTQGARNTEAFF. The CDR3 coding sequence is TGTGCCAGCTCACCGACCCAGGGGGCTAGGAACACTGAAGCTTTCTTT. The gene calls are TRBV18 and TRBJ1-1; 8 bases fit TRBD1. The V and J ends lost 3 bases and 1 base, in that order; junction bases with no gene match: 7. CDR3 length equals 16 residues. In germline, CDR1 is KGHSH, CDR2 LQKENI.